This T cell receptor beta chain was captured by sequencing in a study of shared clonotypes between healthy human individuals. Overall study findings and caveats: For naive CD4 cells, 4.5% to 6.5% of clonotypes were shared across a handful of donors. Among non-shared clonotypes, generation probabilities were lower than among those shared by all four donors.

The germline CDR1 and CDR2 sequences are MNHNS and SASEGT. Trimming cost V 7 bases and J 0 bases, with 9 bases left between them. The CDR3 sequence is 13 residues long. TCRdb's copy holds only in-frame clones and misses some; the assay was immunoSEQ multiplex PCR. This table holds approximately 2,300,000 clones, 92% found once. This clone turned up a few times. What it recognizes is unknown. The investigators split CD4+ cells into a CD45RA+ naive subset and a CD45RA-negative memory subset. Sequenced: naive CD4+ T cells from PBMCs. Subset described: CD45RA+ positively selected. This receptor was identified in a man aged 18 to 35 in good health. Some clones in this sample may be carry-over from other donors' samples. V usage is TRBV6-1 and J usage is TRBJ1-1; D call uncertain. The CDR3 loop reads CASKADLNTEAFF. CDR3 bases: TGTGCCAGCAAGGCAGACTTGAACACTGAAGCTTTCTTT.